The 13 T cell receptor beta chains listed next were all sequenced from one sample in a study of blood T cell repertoires in COVID-19. TCRdb's copy holds only in-frame clones and misses some; the assay was immunoSEQ multiplex PCR. The sample includes around 230,000 clones, about 85% of them seen just once. The material sequenced was peripheral blood. The receptors shown here come from an elderly woman with acute or convalescent COVID-19.

J is TRBJ1-5 and V is TRBV19; the D gene is possibly TRBD1 (5 bases). Germline-derived CDR1 and CDR2 are LNHDA and SQIVND (reference sequence). The CDR3 contains 15 residues. Trimming cost V 4 bases and J 0 bases, with 10 bases left between them. The CDR3 coding sequence is TGTGCCAGTAGTAAGGGGCGGGATAGCAATCAGCCCCAGCATTTT. This encodes CASSKGRDSNQPQHF.

The J gene is TRBJ2-3, the V gene TRBV29-1, with 11 positions matching TRBD2. Trimming took 7 bases from V and 4 from J; bases not matched to a gene: 7. Germline V CDR1 and CDR2: SQVTM, ANQGSEA. CDR3 size: 14 residues. CDR3 loop: CSGGSGRAPDTQYF. As DNA, the CDR3 is TGCAGCGGTGGTAGCGGGAGGGCACCAGATACGCAGTATTTT.

The V gene is TRBV19, the J gene TRBJ2-1; TRBD2 is a possible D gene (5 bases). This CDR3 has 13 amino acids. The ends were cut back, 5 bases at V and 14 bases at J, with 19 bases in the middle. CDR1 is LNHDA and CDR2 is SQIVND in the germline V gene (reference sequence). CDR3 bases: TGTGCCAGTAGTCCCGGTCGGGGTGTTGGGGAGTTCTTC. This gives the protein CASSPGRGVGEFF.

This clone was counted once. V usage is TRBV7-3 and J usage is TRBJ2-7; tentatively, D is TRBD1 (5 bases). Trimming cost V 1 base and J 0 bases, with 10 bases left between them. The CDR3 contains 15 residues. Looked up from germline, CDR1 is SGHTA and CDR2 is FQGTGA. For the CDR3, the DNA is TGTGCCAGCAGCTTAATGGGGCAAGCCTCCTACGAGCAGTACTTC. This gives the protein CASSLMGQASYEQYF. The variable domain in full, completed from reference TRBV7-3 and TRBJ2-7, reads GAGVSQTPSNKVTEKGKYVELRCDPISGHTALYWYRQSLGQGPEFLIYFQGTGAADDSGLPNDRFFAVRPEGSVSTLKIQRTERGDSAVYLCASSLMGQASYEQYFGPGTRLTVT.

V gene TRBV2 combines with J gene TRBJ2-5; TRBD1 aligns across 10 bases. J lost 4 bases, V lost 4 bases, and 3 bases had no gene match. From germline, CDR1 is SNHLY and CDR2 FYNNEI. The CDR3 is 14 amino acids. The CDR3 here is CASSGDRGVETQYF. In DNA, the CDR3 is TGTGCCAGCAGTGGGGACAGGGGAGTAGAGACCCAGTACTTC. Variable domain in full (rest from reference TRBV2 and TRBJ2-5): EPEVTQTPSHQVTQMGQEVILRCVPISNHLYFYWYRQILGQKVEFLVSFYNNEISEKSEIFDDQFSVERPDGSNFTLKIRSTKLEDSAMYFCASSGDRGVETQYFGPGTRLLVL.

In this sample, this clone turned up once. V is TRBV6-5 and J is TRBJ1-2, with D unresolved. Germline loops: CDR1 MNHEY, CDR2 SVGAGI. Between the trimmed V and J ends, which lost 11 bases and 0 bases, there was a span of 13 bases. The CDR3 spans 13 residues. The CDR3 DNA sequence: TGTGCCTGCACCCGCGAGTCTAACTATGGCTACACCTTC. Amino acid sequence: CACTRESNYGYTF.

A single count supports this clone. The chain recombines TRBV12-3 or TRBV12-4 with TRBJ1-3; D is unresolved. This CDR3 comprises 12 residues. The ends were cut back, 7 bases at V and 4 bases at J, with 8 bases in the middle. For the CDR3, the DNA is TGTGCCAGCATACTAACGGGAAACACCATATATTTT. Its protein product is CASILTGNTIYF.

The chain recombines TRBV23-1 with TRBJ1-5; no reliable D call. TRBV23-1 is placed among ORFs of uncertain function. Trimming removed 0 bases from V and 4 bases from J, with 19 bases in between. The CDR3 contains 18 residues. The CDR3 DNA is TGCGCCAGCAGTCAATCCCCAAATCGAGGCAGAGAAAATCAGCCCCAGCATTTT. It specifies CASSQSPNRGRENQPQHF.

The J gene is TRBJ1-1, the V gene TRBV5-1, with 9 bases matching TRBD1. The CDR3 has 16 amino acids. Germline lookup yields CDR1 SGHRS and CDR2 YFSETQ. V gave up 0 bases and J gave up 4 bases; unmatched junction bases: 7. The CDR3 sequence: CASSLVGTGLGTEAFF. CDR3 bases: TGCGCCAGCAGCTTGGTGGGGACAGGGTTGGGCACTGAAGCTTTCTTT. Complete variable domain (other parts from reference TRBV5-1 and TRBJ1-1): KAGVTQTPRYLIKTRGQQVTLSCSPISGHRSVSWYQQTPGQGLQFLFEYFSETQRNKGNFPGRFSGRQFSNSRSEMNVSTLELGDSALYLCASSLVGTGLGTEAFFGQGTRLTVV.

In this sample, this clone turned up many times. The CDR3 DNA follows: TGTGCCAGCAGCTTGTCAGGGGGCACCTACGAGCAGTACTTC. Translated: CASSLSGGTYEQYF. The rearrangement links TRBV5-6 to TRBJ2-7; 8 bases fit TRBD1. Trimming removed 1 base from V and 2 bases from J; junction bases left unmatched: 2. The CDR3 is 14 residues long. Germline V lookup: CDR1 SGHDT, CDR2 YYEEEE.

The rearrangement links TRBV5-1 to TRBJ1-1, with TRBD1 matching 7 bases. Unmatched junction bases numbered 10, after V lost 0 bases and J lost 5 bases. Germline V gene data show CDR1 as SGHRS and CDR2 as YFSETQ. The CDR3 totals 16 residues. The CDR3 nucleotides read TGCGCCAGCAGCTTGGCCCTTCGGGACAGTCGGACTGAAGCTTTCTTT. Translated, it gives CASSLALRDSRTEAFF.

This chain joins TRBV6-5 and TRBJ1-2; 7 nucleotides agree with TRBD1. V was clipped by 5 bases and J by 3 bases; unmatched bases: 9. This CDR3 has 15 residues. Germline CDR1 is MNHEY and CDR2 is SVGAGI. CDR3 in DNA: TGTGCCAGCAGTCCCGGGACAGCAAACGACTATGGCTACACCTTC. This codes for CASSPGTANDYGYTF.

The V and J genes are TRBV19 and TRBJ1-2, with D tentatively TRBD1 (6 bases). The CDR3 is 13 residues long. With 6 bases removed from V and 7 bases from J, the gap between germline ends came to 15 bases. In germline, CDR1 is LNHDA, CDR2 SQIVND (reference sequence). This chain's CDR3 is CASSYRVESGYTF. In nucleotides, the CDR3 is TGTGCCAGTAGCTACAGGGTGGAAAGTGGCTACACCTTC.